Below are 13 T cell receptor beta chains sequenced from a single sample in a study of T cells after yellow fever vaccination. TCRdb ran MiXCR on the 5' RACE reads and lists one entry per CDR3 protein. The table includes 150,000 to 200,000 distinct CDR3 sequences, around 8.5% detected once. Sequenced here: CD8+ T cells sorted from PBMCs, sampled 45 days after the yellow fever booster vaccination. The receptors originated from a man younger than 30 who received the YFV17D yellow fever vaccine.

This clonotype has more than one count but fewer than ten. The chain carries TRBV4-1 and TRBJ2-5; D is possibly TRBD2 (7 bases). Trimming removed 5 bases from V and 2 bases from J, with 15 bases in between. The germline V gene has CDR1 MGHRA and CDR2 YSYEKL. The CDR3 has 15 amino acids. The chain's CDR3 is CASSGGANTQETQYF. Written as DNA, the CDR3 is TGCGCCAGCAGCGGGGGGGCCAACACACAAGAGACCCAGTACTTC.

This clonotype was found a few times. The chain links TRBV11-2 to TRBJ2-5, with D possibly called TRBD1 or TRBD2 (6 bases each). CDR3 length equals 16 residues. Deletions cut 1 base from V and 3 bases from J, with 15 bases between. Germline V gene sequence: CDR1 SGHAT, CDR2 FQNNGV. The CDR3 spells CASSLAWGAGEETQYF. CDR3 in DNA: TGTGCCAGCAGCTTAGCTTGGGGGGCAGGGGAAGAGACCCAGTACTTC.

This chain uses TRBV4-2 with TRBJ2-5; 9 bases are a match to TRBD2. The germline V gene encodes CDR1 LGHNA and CDR2 YNFKEQ. Unmatched junction bases numbered 21, after V lost 3 bases and J lost 7 bases. The CDR3 covers 19 residues. The CDR3 loop is CASSHPPPRGGPHPWTQYF. The CDR3 DNA reads as TGTGCCAGCAGCCATCCCCCTCCGCGGGGGGGGCCGCACCCTTGGACCCAGTACTTC.

This clonotype was counted between two and nine times. The J gene is TRBJ2-3, the V gene TRBV7-9; no definite D call. Germline assignment: CDR1 SEHNR and CDR2 FQNEAQ (reference sequence). Trimming shortened V by 1 base and J by 3 bases, and 8 bases separated the two germline ends. This CDR3 has 14 amino acids. CDR3 nucleotides: TGTGCCAGCAGCTTAGTATCTCTGACAGATACGCAGTATTTT. Amino acids: CASSLVSLTDTQYF.

J is TRBJ2-3 and V is TRBV20-1; TRBD2 matches at 15 bases. In germline, CDR1 is DFQATT, CDR2 SNEGSKA (reference sequence). After removal of 0 bases from V and 2 bases from J, the junction contained 6 bases not matched to a gene. The CDR3 runs 18 residues. In nucleotides, the CDR3 is TGCAGTGCTAGAGACCGGACTAGCGGGGGGGGAAACACAGATACGCAGTATTTT. Translating it yields CSARDRTSGGGNTDTQYF.

The CDR3 region has the DNA TGTGCCAGCAGCTTAGGTGACGGGGAGCTGTTTTTT. It specifies CASSLGDGELFF. The J gene is TRBJ2-2, the V gene TRBV7-8; D not certain. Germline V gene sequence: CDR1 SGHVS, CDR2 FQNEAQ. V was trimmed by 1 base and J by 7 bases, leaving 4 bases between them. The CDR3 consists of 12 residues.

This clonotype came up a few times. The rearrangement joins TRBV4-1 to TRBJ2-1; D call uncertain. V was pared by 0 bases and J by 9 bases, with 6 bases between. Germline V gene data show CDR1 as MGHRA and CDR2 as YSYEKL. This CDR3 has 12 amino acids. This CDR3 reads CASSQEKGEQFF. For the CDR3, the DNA is TGCGCCAGCAGCCAAGAGAAGGGTGAGCAGTTCTTC.

In its sample, this clonotype was seen a few times. The V and J genes are TRBV19 and TRBJ1-2, with no clear D. CDR1 is LNHDA, CDR2 SQIVND, per germline (reference sequence). Trimming pared 3 bases from V and 4 bases from J, leaving 18 bases between. This CDR3 is built from 16 residues. CDR3 DNA: TGTGCCAGTAGTATCGGTCCGGTTGCTTCCGCCTATGGCTACACCTTC. Its translation: CASSIGPVASAYGYTF.

V gene TRBV19 combines with J gene TRBJ2-2, with TRBD2 as a possible D gene (5 bases). Germline assignment: CDR1 LNHDA and CDR2 SQIVND (reference sequence). CDR3 size: 13 residues. V lost 10 bases and J 7 bases, leaving 16 bases between the germline ends. CDR3 nucleotides: TGTGCCAACCCCGCGGAGGAGGACGGGGAGCTGTTTTTT. Protein product: CANPAEEDGELFF.

This clonotype turned up a few times. The rearrangement joins TRBV4-1 to TRBJ2-1; 7 positions match TRBD2. J gave up 4 bases and V 0 bases, and 9 bases lay outside the gene matches. This CDR3 contains 17 residues. Germline-derived CDR1 and CDR2 are MGHRA and YSYEKL. The CDR3 protein is CASSQDPTSEIYNEQFF. CDR3 DNA: TGCGCCAGCAGCCAAGATCCAACTAGCGAAATTTACAATGAGCAGTTCTTC.

The chain joins TRBV5-1 to TRBJ1-1, with TRBD1 as a possible D gene (5 bases). Trimming shortened V by 2 bases and J by 4 bases, and 15 bases separated the two germline ends. Germline V gives CDR1 SGHRS, CDR2 YFSETQ. This CDR3 has 15 residues. In DNA, the CDR3 is TGCGCCAGCAGCTTACCGGGACGGCGGAGCACTGAAGCTTTCTTT. Translated, it gives CASSLPGRRSTEAFF.

This clonotype has more than one count but fewer than ten. The chain couples TRBV6-7 to TRBJ2-7, with 8 bases lining up with TRBD1. TRBV6-7 is placed among ORFs of uncertain function. This CDR3 has 14 amino acids. Trimming removed 5 bases from V and 6 bases from J; junction bases left unmatched: 9. This chain's CDR3 is CASSTGQGVAEQYF. The CDR3 nucleotides are TGTGCCAGCAGTACCGGACAGGGCGTAGCCGAGCAGTACTTC.

This clonotype was detected a few times. CDR3 in DNA: TGCAGTGCTAGTCTAGCGGACTCCTACAATGAGCAGTTCTTC. It codes for CSASLADSYNEQFF. The rearrangement joins TRBV20-1 to TRBJ2-1, with TRBD2 identical over 7 bases. There are 14 residues in the CDR3. Germline V gene lookup returns CDR1 DFQATT and CDR2 SNEGSKA (reference sequence). V lost 3 bases to trimming and J lost 0 bases; unmatched junction nucleotides: 2.